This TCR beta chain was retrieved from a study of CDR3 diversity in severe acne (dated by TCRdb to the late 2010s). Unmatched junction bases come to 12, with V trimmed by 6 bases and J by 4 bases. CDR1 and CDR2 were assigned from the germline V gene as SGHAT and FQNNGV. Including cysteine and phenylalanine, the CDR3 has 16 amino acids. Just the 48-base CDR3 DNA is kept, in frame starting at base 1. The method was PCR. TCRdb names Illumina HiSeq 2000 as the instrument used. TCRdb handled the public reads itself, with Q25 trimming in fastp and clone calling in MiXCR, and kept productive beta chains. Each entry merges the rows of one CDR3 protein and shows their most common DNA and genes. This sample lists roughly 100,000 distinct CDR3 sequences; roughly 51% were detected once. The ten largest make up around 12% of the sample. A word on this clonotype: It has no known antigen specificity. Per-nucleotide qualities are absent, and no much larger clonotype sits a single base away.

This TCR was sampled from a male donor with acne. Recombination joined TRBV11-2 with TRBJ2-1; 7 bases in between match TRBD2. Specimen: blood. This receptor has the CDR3 CASRKEASGRYNEQFF. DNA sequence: TGTGCCAGCAGGAAAGAGGCTAGCGGCAGGTACAATGAGCAGTTCTTC.